This TCR delta chain was identified during a study of gamma-delta T cells after stem cell transplantation. TCRdb made new clone calls on the RT-PCR reads using CATT. The sample has about 2,800 delta-chain clones, about 5% seen once. CDR3 length equals 20 residues. Per the germline V gene, CDR1 is GEAIGNYY and CDR2 is EKD. This clone was found a few times. This probably arose from a read error, given a far larger clone one base away. Other DNA sequences within the sample encode an identical CDR3. This sequence originates from a human donor. It is not recorded whose cells these are; they may come from a transplant donor. This sequence joins TRDV2 and TRDJ3, with D perhaps being TRDD2 or TRDD3 (6 bases each). Sequencing input: gamma-delta T cells. The CDR3 DNA sequence: TGTGCCTGTGACCCCTTCCCCGGGGGACGACGACCCTGGGACACCCGACAGATGTTCTTC. As protein: CACDPFPGGRRPWDTRQMFF.